The TCR beta chain under discussion was sequenced for a study of control samples from healthy donors and cancer patients. In this sample, this clone turned up once. Data came from immunoSEQ multiplex PCR; TCRdb stores just in-frame clones and leaves some out. The sample has about 80,000 clones; roughly 82% are singletons. This TCR came from a man between 60 and 70 years old with head and neck cancer. The sequenced sample consisted of PBMCs.

CDR3 region: CASSLSVYEQYF. The CDR3 DNA reads TGTGCCAGCAGCTTGTCCGTCTACGAGCAGTACTTC. This chain links TRBV5-6 with TRBJ2-7; D remains ambiguous. CDR3 length: 12 residues. Trimming removed 1 base at V and 3 bases at J, with 5 bases between. Germline CDR1 SGHDT, CDR2 YYEEEE. Drawing the rest from reference TRBV5-6 and TRBJ2-7, the complete variable domain is DAGVTQSPTHLIKTRGQQVTLRCSPKSGHDTVSWYQQALGQGPQFIFQYYEEEERQRGNFPDRFSGHQFPNYSSELNVNALLLGDSALYLCASSLSVYEQYFGPGTRLTVT.